The entry below describes one T cell receptor (beta chain). Its antigen remains unknown. These data belong to a study of T cell responses to AZD1222 COVID-19 vaccine. Study-wide points: The span of vaccine-associated CD4 TCRs extended across spike, with dominance at 160-218 and 743-854. None of the repertoires were sampled until the peak T cell response had passed. Possibly, clonal diversity was underestimated; donors were largely white British and included more females.

TCRdb's copy holds only in-frame clones and misses some; the assay was immunoSEQ multiplex PCR. The data hold roughly 60,000 clones, with roughly 82% observed a single time. Germline lookup yields CDR1 SGHTA and CDR2 FQGNSA. With V trimmed by 4 bases and J by 4 bases, 9 bases remained unmatched. This CDR3 region has 15 residues. The chain is built from TRBV7-2 and TRBJ1-1; TRBD1 agrees at 7 bases. The sequence derives from an adult in good health. Here the sequenced sample was peripheral blood, taken on day 0 of AZD1222 vaccination. CDR3 region: CASSSSPGGTTEAFF. The CDR3 region has the DNA TGTGCCAGCAGCTCGTCGCCAGGGGGGACCACTGAAGCTTTCTTT.